This T cell receptor beta chain was documented in a study of early T cells in non-severe SARS-CoV-2 infection. For the study at large: Unpaired chains resulted from sequencing bulk RNA of unsorted whole blood.

CDR3 length: 13 amino acids. The germline V gene encodes CDR1 LGHDT and CDR2 YNNKEL (reference sequence). V was pared by 1 base and J by 6 bases, with 8 bases between. Each cDNA molecule carried a unique molecular identifier. Each CDR3 protein gets one entry after TCRdb re-called the 5' RACE reads with MiXCR. The table includes fewer than 85,000 distinct CDR3 sequences, less than 15% detected once. Sequenced material: whole blood. The sequence was obtained from an adult who was a healthcare worker with PCR-confirmed SARS-CoV-2 infection or an uninfected control (not recorded which). The chain has TRBV3-1 and TRBJ2-3, with D unresolved. CDR3 sequence reads: CASSQVRRDTQYF. The DNA for the CDR3 is TGTGCCAGCAGCCAAGTACGGCGGGATACGCAGTATTTT.